These 27 T cell receptor beta chains came from one sample sequenced in a study of control samples from healthy donors and cancer patients. Some clones are missing from TCRdb's copy, which holds only in-frame ones; the method was immunoSEQ multiplex PCR. This sample has around 150,000 clones; under 90% occur once, and the top ten carry over 4.5%. The sample comprised blood. These receptors all stem from a man in his thirties or forties in good health.

The chain recombines TRBV5-4 with TRBJ2-5; the match to TRBD2 covers 9 bases. Germline V gene data show CDR1 as SGHNT and CDR2 as YYREEE (reference sequence). The CDR3 is 15 residues long. J gave up 3 bases and V 4 bases, and 7 bases lay outside the gene matches. The CDR3 protein is CASSTSGGWEETQYF. The CDR3 nucleotides read TGTGCCAGCAGCACCAGCGGGGGGTGGGAAGAGACCCAGTACTTC.

This chain links TRBV9 with TRBJ1-5; D is perhaps TRBD1 (6 bases). The CDR3 spans 15 residues. The V gene's germline CDR1 is SGDLS and CDR2 YYNGEE. The ends were cut back, 0 bases at V and 6 bases at J, with 13 bases in the middle. CDR3 coding DNA: TGTGCCAGCAGCGTAGGGGGGGGCGCGGGTCAGCCCCAGCATTTT. Translated, it gives CASSVGGGAGQPQHF.

The V call is TRBV15, the J call TRBJ1-3; 10 nucleotides align to TRBD1. The V segment lost 3 bases and the J segment 3 bases; nucleotides outside the gene matches: 11. Per germline, CDR1 LNHNV and CDR2 YYDKDF (reference sequence). The CDR3 spans 18 residues. CDR3 region: CATSSTSGTGVGGNTIYF. CDR3 in DNA: TGTGCCACCAGCAGTACTTCCGGGACAGGGGTTGGTGGAAACACCATATATTTT. The full variable domain, with the rest looked up from reference TRBV15 and TRBJ1-3, is DAMVIQNPRYQVTQFGKPVTLSCSQTLNHNVMYWYQQKSSQAPKLLFHYYDKDFNNEADTPDNFQSRRPNTSFCFLDIRSPGLGDTAMYLCATSSTSGTGVGGNTIYFGEGSWLTVV.

The chain employs TRBV24-1 and TRBJ2-2; 9 nucleotides line up with TRBD1. CDR1 and CDR2 from the germline V gene are KGHDR and SFDVKD. The CDR3 sequence is 16 residues long. With V trimmed by 9 bases and J by 7 bases, 14 bases remained unmatched. CDR3 nucleotides: TGTGCCACCGCCCAGCCGGACAGGGGAATAAACGGGGAGCTGTTTTTT. Protein product: CATAQPDRGINGELFF.

The V gene is TRBV2, the J gene TRBJ1-1; a possible D gene is TRBD1 (5 bases). V lost 4 bases to trimming and J lost 1 base, with 10 bases between them. Germline V gene data show CDR1 as SNHLY and CDR2 as FYNNEI. This CDR3 region has 14 residues. The CDR3 is CASSADITNTEAFF. Written as DNA, the CDR3 is TGTGCCAGCAGTGCGGACATAACGAACACTGAAGCTTTCTTT.

V and J are TRBV2 and TRBJ2-7; 7 bases agree with TRBD1. With V trimmed by 5 bases and J by 3 bases, 4 bases remained unmatched. This CDR3 is built from 13 residues. Germline values: CDR1 SNHLY, CDR2 FYNNEI. The CDR3 region is CASSRDSYYEQYF. Here the CDR3 DNA reads TGTGCCAGCAGTAGGGACAGCTACTACGAGCAGTACTTC.

This clone was seen more than once but under ten times. V usage is TRBV24-1 and J usage is TRBJ2-2, with D possibly TRBD2 on 7 matching bases. V was trimmed by 4 bases and J by 7 bases, leaving 12 bases between them. CDR3 length: 14 amino acids. Germline V lookup: CDR1 KGHDR, CDR2 SFDVKD. DNA of the CDR3: TGTGCCACCAGTGACCGCGGGGGCTTCGGGGAGCTGTTTTTT. Its translation is CATSDRGGFGELFF.

V and J are TRBV25-1 and TRBJ2-2, with TRBD2 identical over 12 bases. V shed 4 bases and J 6 bases; nucleotides not matched to a gene: 12. Germline V gene data show CDR1 as MGHDK and CDR2 as SYGVNS. The CDR3 is 18 amino acids. The CDR3 DNA reads TGTGCCAGCAGTGCCTCCCCCCTAGCGGGAGGGTTCCCCGGGGAGCTGTTTTTT. The encoded protein is CASSASPLAGGFPGELFF.

The chain employs TRBV7-8 and TRBJ2-2, with 12 bases identical to TRBD2. Germline trimming cut 4 bases from V and 1 base from J; bases unmatched to any gene: 1. The CDR3 covers 16 residues. Germline CDR1 and CDR2: SGHVS and FQNEAQ. DNA for the CDR3: TGTGCCAGCAGCTCACTAGCGGGGGGGAACACCGGGGAGCTGTTTTTT. The encoded protein is CASSSLAGGNTGELFF.

This CDR3 is CASSQDWDRVTYGYTF. CDR3 sequence (DNA): TGCGCCAGCAGCCAAGATTGGGACAGGGTAACCTATGGCTACACCTTC. This sequence joins TRBV4-3 and TRBJ1-2; 9 bases fit TRBD1. Germline CDR1 reads LGHNA; CDR2 reads YSLEER. V shed 0 bases and J 4 bases; nucleotides not matched to a gene: 6. The CDR3 runs to 16 residues.

V usage is TRBV6-2 or TRBV6-3 and J usage is TRBJ2-5; 7 bases match TRBD2. The CDR3 runs to 11 residues. Germline trimming cut 3 bases from V and 10 bases from J; bases unmatched to any gene: 2. The V gene's germline CDR1 is MNHEY and CDR2 SVGEGT. This chain's CDR3 is CASSYREDQYF. CDR3 in DNA: TGTGCCAGCAGTTATCGGGAGGACCAGTACTTC.

This clone was counted between two and nine times. The gene calls are TRBV7-9 and TRBJ1-6, with TRBD1 matching 8 bases. Trimming removed 4 bases from V and 8 bases from J; junction bases left unmatched: 7. The germline V gene encodes CDR1 SEHNR and CDR2 FQNEAQ (reference sequence). This CDR3 contains 15 residues. The CDR3 nucleotides are TGTGCCAGCAGCTCCGGACAGGGTGGGTATTCACCCCTCCACTTT. It codes for CASSSGQGGYSPLHF. Full variable domain (remainder filled in from reference TRBV7-9 and TRBJ1-6): DTGVSQNPRHKITKRGQNVTFRCDPISEHNRLYWYRQTLGQGPEFLTYFQNEAQLEKSRLLSDRFSAERPKGSFSTLEIQRTEQGDSAMYLCASSSGQGGYSPLHFGNGTRLTVT.

The J gene is TRBJ1-2, the V gene TRBV30; D is ambiguous. This CDR3 has 12 amino acids. Trimming took 2 bases from V and 8 from J, leaving 12 bases between them. Germline V lookup: CDR1 GTSNPN, CDR2 SVGIG (reference sequence). CDR3 nucleotide sequence: TGTGCCTGGAGTAGGCAGTCGGGGGGCTACACCTTC. Its protein product is CAWSRQSGGYTF.

The V and J genes are TRBV29-1 and TRBJ2-7, with 8 nucleotides matching TRBD1. The CDR3 is made up of 13 amino acids. The J segment lost 6 bases and the V segment lost 0 bases, leaving 4 bases of the junction unmatched. The V gene's germline CDR1 is SQVTM and CDR2 ANQGSEA. The CDR3 spells CSVEDDRGGEQYF. In DNA form, the CDR3 reads TGCAGCGTTGAAGATGACAGGGGAGGCGAGCAGTACTTC.

In DNA, the CDR3 is TGTGCCAGTAGTCAGGGACAGGGAACGGATCAGCCCCAGCATTTT. Translated: CASSQGQGTDQPQHF. The J gene is TRBJ1-5, the V gene TRBV19; TRBD1 agrees at 9 bases. Looked up from germline, CDR1 is LNHDA and CDR2 is SQIVND (reference sequence). V lost 5 bases, J lost 5 bases, and 7 bases stayed unmatched. The CDR3 extends over 15 amino acids.

The count of this clone is one. The identical CDR3 is also encoded by other nucleotide sequences in the sample. The J gene is TRBJ2-7, the V gene TRBV6-5; the D gene is possibly TRBD2 (6 bases). Trimming cost V 2 bases and J 3 bases, with 11 bases left between them. Germline lookup yields CDR1 MNHEY and CDR2 SVGAGI. CDR3 length: 14 residues. The CDR3 here is CASSYRDSGYEQYF. The CDR3 DNA is TGTGCCAGCAGTTACCGGGACTCAGGCTACGAGCAGTACTTC.

The chain employs TRBV6-6 and TRBJ2-7, with 9 bases identical to TRBD1. V was clipped by 6 bases and J by 3 bases; unmatched bases: 6. This CDR3 spans 14 amino acids. Germline V gives CDR1 MNHNY, CDR2 SVGAGI (reference sequence). The CDR3 sequence: CASRGTGSYYEQYF. The CDR3 DNA sequence: TGTGCCAGCAGGGGGACAGGGTCTTACTACGAGCAGTACTTC.

V usage is TRBV2 and J usage is TRBJ1-1; D not resolved. CDR1 and CDR2 (germline): SNHLY, FYNNEI. Trimming cost V 1 base and J 13 bases, with 10 bases left between them. The CDR3 has 11 amino acids. The CDR3 DNA is TGTGCCAGCAGTGAAGTGTCCTTAGTTTTCTTT. Translated, it gives CASSEVSLVFF.

The chain joins TRBV5-4 to TRBJ2-7; the D gene is possibly TRBD2 (5 bases). This CDR3 region has 13 residues. In germline, CDR1 is SGHNT, CDR2 YYREEE (reference sequence). V lost 4 bases and J 4 bases, leaving 12 bases between the germline ends. The CDR3 DNA sequence: TGTGCCAGCAGCCAGGACTTGCGATACGAGCAGTACTTC. The encoded protein is CASSQDLRYEQYF.

CDR3 sequence (DNA): TGTGCCAGCAGCTCGGAAGGGCGCAATCAGCCCCAGCATTTT. Amino acid sequence: CASSSEGRNQPQHF. The chain uses TRBV2 and TRBJ1-5; D uncertain. The CDR3 covers 14 residues. Germline loops: CDR1 SNHLY, CDR2 FYNNEI. Between the trimmed V and J ends, which lost 6 bases and 2 bases, there was a span of 11 bases.

This chain uses TRBV7-2 with TRBJ1-2; TRBD1 might be the D (5 bases). The germline V gene has CDR1 SGHTA and CDR2 FQGNSA. Trimming removed 2 bases from V and 5 bases from J, with 15 bases in between. The CDR3 consists of 15 residues. This CDR3 is CASSLTGTEAYGYTF. The CDR3 coding sequence is TGTGCCAGCAGCTTAACTGGGACGGAGGCTTATGGCTACACCTTC. Full variable domain (remainder filled in from reference TRBV7-2 and TRBJ1-2): GAGVSQSPSNKVTEKGKDVELRCDPISGHTALYWYRQSLGQGLEFLIYFQGNSAPDKSGLPSDRFSAERTGGSVSTLTIQRTQQEDSAVYLCASSLTGTEAYGYTFGSGTRLTVV.

In its sample, this clone was seen a few times. This chain connects TRBV2 to TRBJ2-3; D remains ambiguous. Germline loops: CDR1 SNHLY, CDR2 FYNNEI. Trimming cost V 7 bases and J 6 bases, with 8 bases left between them. The CDR3 contains 11 residues. The CDR3 nucleotides are TGTGCCAGCACTCGTTCGGATACGCAGTATTTT. Translating gives CASTRSDTQYF. Using reference TRBV2 and TRBJ2-3 for the parts outside the CDR3, the full variable domain is EPEVTQTPSHQVTQMGQEVILRCVPISNHLYFYWYRQILGQKVEFLVSFYNNEISEKSEIFDDQFSVERPDGSNFTLKIRSTKLEDSAMYFCASTRSDTQYFGPGTRLTVL.

V and J are TRBV2 and TRBJ2-2, with TRBD1 matching 10 bases. Germline V gives CDR1 SNHLY, CDR2 FYNNEI. The CDR3 runs 15 residues. V gave up 6 bases and J gave up 7 bases; unmatched junction bases: 8. The CDR3 DNA reads as TGTGCCAGCAGCCGGGACAGGGGATCCGGCGGGGAGCTGTTTTTT. Its protein product is CASSRDRGSGGELFF. The entire variable domain, with the rest obtained from reference TRBV2 and TRBJ2-2, is as follows: EPEVTQTPSHQVTQMGQEVILRCVPISNHLYFYWYRQILGQKVEFLVSFYNNEISEKSEIFDDQFSVERPDGSNFTLKIRSTKLEDSAMYFCASSRDRGSGGELFFGEGSRLTVL.

The chain couples TRBV25-1 to TRBJ1-1, with TRBD1 matching 9 bases. The CDR3 length is 15 residues. V was clipped by 1 base and J by 6 bases; unmatched bases: 6. Germline loops: CDR1 MGHDK, CDR2 SYGVNS. The CDR3 DNA follows: TGTGCCAGCAGTGAATTGGGACAGGGCTTCGCTGAAGCTTTCTTT. This translates into CASSELGQGFAEAFF. Drawing the rest from reference TRBV25-1 and TRBJ1-1, the complete variable domain is EADIYQTPRYLVIGTGKKITLECSQTMGHDKMYWYQQDPGMELHLIHYSYGVNSTEKGDLSSESTVSRIRTEHFPLTLESARPSHTSQYLCASSELGQGFAEAFFGQGTRLTVV.

The CDR3: CASSPTASRTDTQYF. The CDR3 DNA follows: TGTGCCAGCAGTCCAACGGCGAGCCGAACAGATACGCAGTATTTT. V usage is TRBV6-4 and J usage is TRBJ2-3; no clear D gene. This CDR3 is built from 15 residues. V lost 5 bases to trimming and J lost 3 bases, with 15 bases between them. The germline gives CDR1 MRHNA, CDR2 SNTAGT.

This rearrangement joins TRBV28 to TRBJ2-1; D gene unclear. From germline, CDR1 is MDHEN and CDR2 SYDVKM. Trimming stripped 3 bases from V and 4 bases from J, with 13 bases between. This CDR3 contains 15 residues. CDR3 protein: CASSLGSQGYNEQFF. CDR3 nucleotide sequence: TGTGCCAGCAGTTTGGGGTCACAAGGGTACAATGAGCAGTTCTTC.

The rearrangement uses TRBV7-2 and TRBJ2-1; 8 nucleotides match TRBD2. The CDR3 length is 14 residues. V was pared by 5 bases and J by 9 bases, with 9 bases of the junction left unmatched. CDR1 is SGHTA, CDR2 FQGNSA, per germline. CDR3 DNA: TGTGCCAGCAGCGTAAGCGGGAGCGGTGGTGAGCAGTTCTTC. It is translated as CASSVSGSGGEQFF.